This T cell receptor (beta chain) came from a study of T cell clones after liver transplantation. Overall study: Timepoints were pre-transplant, pre-withdrawal, and after withdrawal was completed or failed. Notes on the study in general: Graft donor-reactive T cells possibly entered the graft instead of undergoing deletion.

This CDR3 is 13 amino acids long. From germline, CDR1 is MDHEN and CDR2 SYDVKM. Trimming took 2 bases from V and 2 from J, leaving 7 bases between them. Comments on this clone: Its antigen remains unidentified.

Method: immunoSEQ multiplex PCR; TCRdb's copy keeps in-frame clones and lacks some. The sample comprises some 61,000 clones, under 85% of which are singletons, and over 8% rests with the top ten. This chain uses TRBV28 with TRBJ2-7; D is unresolved. The sequenced sample was CD4+ T cells from blood, obtained at the 22-month timepoint. This receptor was taken from a human patient who received a liver transplant. Some of the T cells may derive from the graft donor. The CDR3 DNA is TGTGCCAGCAGTTTAGGAACAACCTACGAGCAGTACTTC. This sequence encodes CASSLGTTYEQYF.